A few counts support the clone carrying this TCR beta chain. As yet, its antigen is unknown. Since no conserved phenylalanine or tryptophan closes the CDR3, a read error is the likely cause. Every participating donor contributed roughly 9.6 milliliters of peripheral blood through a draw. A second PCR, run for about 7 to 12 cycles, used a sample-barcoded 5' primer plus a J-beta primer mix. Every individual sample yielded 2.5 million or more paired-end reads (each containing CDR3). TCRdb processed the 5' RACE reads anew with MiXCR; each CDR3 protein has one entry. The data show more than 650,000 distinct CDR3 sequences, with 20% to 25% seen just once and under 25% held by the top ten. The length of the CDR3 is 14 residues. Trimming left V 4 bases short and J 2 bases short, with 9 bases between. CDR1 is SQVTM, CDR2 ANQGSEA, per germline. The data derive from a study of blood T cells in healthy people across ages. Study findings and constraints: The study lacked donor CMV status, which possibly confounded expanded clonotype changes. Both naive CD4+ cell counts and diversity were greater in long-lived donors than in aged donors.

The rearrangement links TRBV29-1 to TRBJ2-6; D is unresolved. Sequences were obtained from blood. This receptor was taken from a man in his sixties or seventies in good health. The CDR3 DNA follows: TGCAGCGTTGTCCCCACTCCTGGGGCCAACGTCCTGACTTCC. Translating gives CSVVPTPGANVLTS.